Listed below are T cell receptor beta chains from one sample, sequenced in a study of identical twins. TCRdb reanalysed the 5' RACE reads using MiXCR and keeps one entry per CDR3 protein. The repertoire includes over 600,000 distinct CDR3 sequences, approximately 21% of them detected once, and 4.3% sits in the top ten. The same sample was also used in a study of T cells expressing NK-cell markers.

The sample was PBMCs. These receptors were collected from a woman between 18 and 29 years old in good health. Both conserved end residues are part of each CDR3. Each record gives: CDR3 protein, CDR3 DNA, J gene, V gene, D gene, clone size. D genes are given only for firm matches. The size entry is marked missing in some rows and otherwise reads once, few, many or a size class.

CDR3aa: CASSSLYGRSSYNEQFF
CDR3nt: TGTGCCAGCAGTTCTCTTTATGGGAGGAGCTCCTACAATGAGCAGTTCTTC
j_gene: TRBJ2-1
v_gene: TRBV6-5
d_gene: NA
abundance: NA

CDR3aa: CASSLRPPVNEQFF
CDR3nt: TGCGCCAGCAGCTTGAGACCCCCTGTAAATGAGCAGTTCTTC
j_gene: TRBJ2-1
v_gene: TRBV5-1
d_gene: NA
abundance: NA

CDR3aa: CASGATSYEQYF
CDR3nt: TGTGCCAGCGGAGCTACCTCCTACGAGCAGTACTTC
j_gene: TRBJ2-7
v_gene: TRBV5-6
d_gene: NA
abundance: NA

CDR3aa: CSGGGRETQYF
CDR3nt: TGCAGTGGGGGAGGACGAGAGACCCAGTACTTC
j_gene: TRBJ2-5
v_gene: TRBV20-1
d_gene: NA
abundance: few

CDR3aa: CSAENPMTSNEQFF
CDR3nt: TGCAGTGCAGAGAATCCGATGACTAGCAATGAGCAGTTCTTC
j_gene: TRBJ2-1
v_gene: TRBV20-1
d_gene: NA
abundance: few

CDR3aa: CASSVHIYNEQFF
CDR3nt: TGTGCCAGCAGCGTCCACATTTACAATGAGCAGTTCTTC
j_gene: TRBJ2-1
v_gene: TRBV9
d_gene: NA
abundance: NA

CDR3aa: CASSYRTAQGTEAFF
CDR3nt: TGTGCCAGCAGCTACCGGACAGCCCAGGGTACTGAAGCTTTCTTT
j_gene: TRBJ1-1
v_gene: TRBV7-9
d_gene: NA
abundance: few

CDR3aa: CASQTPGVNNEQFF
CDR3nt: TGTGCCAGCCAGACCCCGGGCGTCAACAATGAGCAGTTCTTC
j_gene: TRBJ2-1
v_gene: TRBV12-3/TRBV12-4
d_gene: NA
abundance: many

CDR3aa: CSATLLAGGVTDTQYF
CDR3nt: TGCAGTGCTACCTTACTAGCGGGGGGGGTCACAGATACGCAGTATTTT
j_gene: TRBJ2-3
v_gene: TRBV20-1
d_gene: TRBD2
abundance: few

CDR3aa: CASSFRAGLATYEQFF
CDR3nt: TGCGCCAGCAGCTTTCGCGCGGGACTAGCTACGTATGAGCAGTTCTTC
j_gene: TRBJ2-1
v_gene: TRBV5-1
d_gene: TRBD2
abundance: NA

CDR3aa: CASSLSTGYYEQYF
CDR3nt: TGTGCCAGCAGCCTATCGACAGGGTACTACGAGCAGTACTTC
j_gene: TRBJ2-7
v_gene: TRBV5-4
d_gene: TRBD1
abundance: NA

CDR3aa: CASSLFRGSGRIGELFF
CDR3nt: TGTGCCAGCAGTTTATTCCGGGGTAGCGGGAGAATCGGGGAGCTGTTTTTT
j_gene: TRBJ2-2
v_gene: TRBV27
d_gene: TRBD2
abundance: few

CDR3aa: CASTLDRAEAFF
CDR3nt: TGTGCCAGCACCCTAGACAGGGCTGAAGCTTTCTTT
j_gene: TRBJ1-1
v_gene: TRBV7-9
d_gene: TRBD1
abundance: once

CDR3aa: CASSAKDGVYVGELFF
CDR3nt: TGTGCCAGCAGTGCCAAGGACGGCGTATACGTCGGGGAGCTGTTTTTT
j_gene: TRBJ2-2
v_gene: TRBV12-3/TRBV12-4
d_gene: NA
abundance: NA

CDR3aa: CSVGGTGALDYNEQFF
CDR3nt: TGCAGCGTTGGGGGGACAGGGGCCCTAGACTACAATGAGCAGTTCTTC
j_gene: TRBJ2-1
v_gene: TRBV29-1
d_gene: TRBD1
abundance: many

CDR3aa: CASSPPFGANVLTF
CDR3nt: TGTGCCAGCAGCCCCCCCTTCGGGGCCAACGTCCTGACTTTC
j_gene: TRBJ2-6
v_gene: TRBV3-1
d_gene: NA
abundance: NA

CDR3aa: CATSRDRGADEQYF
CDR3nt: TGTGCCACCAGCAGAGATCGGGGGGCGGACGAGCAGTACTTC
j_gene: TRBJ2-7
v_gene: TRBV15
d_gene: NA
abundance: few

CDR3aa: CASSSVQLAAVSEQYF
CDR3nt: TGCGCCAGCAGCTCTGTTCAACTAGCGGCTGTTTCCGAGCAGTACTTC
j_gene: TRBJ2-7
v_gene: TRBV5-1
d_gene: TRBD2
abundance: NA

CDR3aa: CASSVYGGPPTDTQYF
CDR3nt: TGTGCCAGCAGCGTGTACGGCGGTCCCCCTACAGATACGCAGTATTTT
j_gene: TRBJ2-3
v_gene: TRBV9
d_gene: NA
abundance: NA

CDR3aa: CASSQDPEGDGKTQYF
CDR3nt: TGTGCCAGCAGCCAAGATCCAGAGGGAGACGGAAAGACCCAGTACTTC
j_gene: TRBJ2-5
v_gene: TRBV14
d_gene: NA
abundance: NA

CDR3aa: CASRSGGSTGELFF
CDR3nt: TGTGCCAGCAGATCCGGTGGGAGCACCGGGGAGCTGTTTTTT
j_gene: TRBJ2-2
v_gene: TRBV25-1
d_gene: NA
abundance: few

CDR3aa: CASSERSGANVLTF
CDR3nt: TGCGCCAGCAGTGAGAGGTCAGGGGCCAACGTCCTGACTTTC
j_gene: TRBJ2-6
v_gene: TRBV10-2
d_gene: NA
abundance: NA

CDR3aa: CASSFADYYGYTF
CDR3nt: TGTGCCAGCAGCTTCGCAGACTACTATGGCTACACCTTC
j_gene: TRBJ1-2
v_gene: TRBV5-6
d_gene: NA
abundance: few

CDR3aa: CSAREGAGYEQYF
CDR3nt: TGCAGTGCTAGAGAAGGGGCAGGGTACGAGCAGTACTTC
j_gene: TRBJ2-7
v_gene: TRBV20-1
d_gene: NA
abundance: few

CDR3aa: CASSFSTDLYLSTDTQYF
CDR3nt: TGCGCCAGCAGCTTCTCGACAGACCTCTATCTTAGCACAGATACGCAGTATTTT
j_gene: TRBJ2-3
v_gene: TRBV5-1
d_gene: NA
abundance: NA

CDR3aa: CASPWSGTSYEQYF
CDR3nt: TGTGCCAGCCCTTGGTCTGGGACTAGCTACGAGCAGTACTTC
j_gene: TRBJ2-7
v_gene: TRBV12-3/TRBV12-4
d_gene: TRBD2
abundance: few

CDR3aa: CASSHGAGVYRAYNEQFF
CDR3nt: TGCGCCAGCAGCCATGGGGCGGGAGTTTATCGGGCCTACAATGAGCAGTTCTTC
j_gene: TRBJ2-1
v_gene: TRBV5-1
d_gene: TRBD2
abundance: NA

CDR3aa: CASSYAAGGEGYEQYF
CDR3nt: TGTGCCAGCAGTTATGCCGCCGGGGGAGAGGGCTACGAGCAGTACTTC
j_gene: TRBJ2-7
v_gene: TRBV6-5
d_gene: NA
abundance: NA

CDR3aa: CSAPTTTNYGYTF
CDR3nt: TGCAGTGCGCCCACCACAACTAACTATGGCTACACCTTC
j_gene: TRBJ1-2
v_gene: TRBV20-1
d_gene: NA
abundance: many

CDR3aa: CASSYTNFLAGAGLYHYEQYF
CDR3nt: TGTGCCAGCAGTTACACCAACTTTTTAGCGGGGGCCGGACTCTACCACTACGAGCAGTACTTC
j_gene: TRBJ2-7
v_gene: TRBV6-2/TRBV6-3
d_gene: TRBD2
abundance: NA

CDR3aa: CSARALFGTSGYNEQFF
CDR3nt: TGCAGTGCTAGAGCCCTCTTCGGGACTAGCGGTTACAATGAGCAGTTCTTC
j_gene: TRBJ2-1
v_gene: TRBV20-1
d_gene: TRBD2
abundance: NA

CDR3aa: CASTLRGAPNYGYTF
CDR3nt: TGTGCCAGCACCCTTCGGGGGGCGCCTAACTATGGCTACACCTTC
j_gene: TRBJ1-2
v_gene: TRBV5-6
d_gene: NA
abundance: NA

CDR3aa: CASSPQTANNSPLHF
CDR3nt: TGCGCCAGCAGCCCTCAAACGGCTAATAATTCACCCCTCCACTTT
j_gene: TRBJ1-6
v_gene: TRBV4-3
d_gene: NA
abundance: NA

CDR3aa: CSAPDRSGLFF
CDR3nt: TGCAGTGCGCCCGACAGGAGCGGCCTGTTCTTC
j_gene: TRBJ2-1
v_gene: TRBV20-1
d_gene: NA
abundance: NA

CDR3aa: CASTSFSEQYF
CDR3nt: TGTGCTAGCACCTCTTTCTCCGAGCAGTACTTC
j_gene: TRBJ2-7
v_gene: TRBV12-5
d_gene: NA
abundance: NA

CDR3aa: CASSSASGGTYEQYF
CDR3nt: TGTGCTAGCAGCTCTGCCTCTGGGGGAACCTACGAGCAGTACTTC
j_gene: TRBJ2-7
v_gene: TRBV7-7
d_gene: NA
abundance: NA

CDR3aa: CSAATGNQPQHF
CDR3nt: TGCAGTGCTGCCACGGGCAATCAGCCCCAGCATTTT
j_gene: TRBJ1-5
v_gene: TRBV20-1
d_gene: NA
abundance: many

CDR3aa: CSARGLDTGELFF
CDR3nt: TGCAGTGCTAGGGGACTTGACACCGGGGAGCTGTTTTTT
j_gene: TRBJ2-2
v_gene: TRBV20-1
d_gene: NA
abundance: few

CDR3aa: CASSYWGYTQYF
CDR3nt: TGTGCCAGCAGTTACTGGGGCTATACGCAGTATTTT
j_gene: TRBJ2-3
v_gene: TRBV6-2/TRBV6-3
d_gene: NA
abundance: NA

CDR3aa: CASSLTSGEKLFF
CDR3nt: TGCGCCAGCAGCTTGACATCAGGTGAAAAACTGTTTTTT
j_gene: TRBJ1-4
v_gene: TRBV5-1
d_gene: NA
abundance: few

CDR3aa: CASSYGTMGEQFF
CDR3nt: TGTGCCAGCAGTTACGGGACAATGGGTGAGCAGTTCTTC
j_gene: TRBJ2-1
v_gene: TRBV12-3/TRBV12-4
d_gene: NA
abundance: NA

CDR3aa: CASSQDLGRAYGYTF
CDR3nt: TGTGCCAGCAGCCAAGATCTAGGGAGGGCCTATGGCTACACCTTC
j_gene: TRBJ1-2
v_gene: TRBV3-1
d_gene: NA
abundance: NA

CDR3aa: CASSLDLAQANTEAFF
CDR3nt: TGCGCCAGCAGCTTGGATTTGGCACAGGCAAACACTGAAGCTTTCTTT
j_gene: TRBJ1-1
v_gene: TRBV5-1
d_gene: NA
abundance: few

CDR3aa: CSAHLSGSFTGELFF
CDR3nt: TGCAGTGCGCACCTTAGCGGGAGTTTCACCGGGGAGCTGTTTTTT
j_gene: TRBJ2-2
v_gene: TRBV20-1
d_gene: TRBD2
abundance: few

CDR3aa: CSVARTSGAREETQYF
CDR3nt: TGCAGCGTTGCACGGACTAGCGGAGCAAGGGAGGAGACCCAGTACTTC
j_gene: TRBJ2-5
v_gene: TRBV29-1
d_gene: TRBD2
abundance: many

CDR3aa: CASSYASGGTTDTQYF
CDR3nt: TGTGCCAGCAGTTACGCTAGCGGGGGGACCACAGATACGCAGTATTTT
j_gene: TRBJ2-3
v_gene: TRBV6-5
d_gene: TRBD2
abundance: few

CDR3aa: CASSLQADTQYF
CDR3nt: TGTGCCAGCAGCCTCCAGGCAGATACGCAGTATTTT
j_gene: TRBJ2-3
v_gene: TRBV12-3/TRBV12-4
d_gene: NA
abundance: NA

CDR3aa: CASSLDSGAEAFF
CDR3nt: TGTGCCAGCAGTTTAGACTCAGGGGCTGAAGCTTTCTTT
j_gene: TRBJ1-1
v_gene: TRBV12-3/TRBV12-4
d_gene: NA
abundance: few

CDR3aa: CAVIAGGEQYF
CDR3nt: TGTGCCGTCATAGCGGGAGGCGAGCAGTACTTC
j_gene: TRBJ2-7
v_gene: TRBV11-2
d_gene: TRBD2
abundance: NA

CDR3aa: CASSSLYADTQYF
CDR3nt: TGTGCCAGCAGCTCTCTATACGCTGATACGCAGTATTTT
j_gene: TRBJ2-3
v_gene: TRBV9
d_gene: NA
abundance: NA

CDR3aa: CASSLRDYGSVELFF
CDR3nt: TGTGCCAGCAGCCTCCGGGACTACGGTTCGGTGGAGCTGTTTTTT
j_gene: TRBJ2-2
v_gene: TRBV13
d_gene: TRBD2
abundance: NA

CDR3aa: CASSSTSSSYEQYF
CDR3nt: TGTGCCAGCAGCTCAACTTCCAGCTCCTACGAGCAGTACTTC
j_gene: TRBJ2-7
v_gene: TRBV12-3/TRBV12-4
d_gene: NA
abundance: NA

CDR3aa: CSARDVGVLGTEAFF
CDR3nt: TGCAGTGCTAGAGATGTCGGGGTGCTGGGCACTGAAGCTTTCTTT
j_gene: TRBJ1-1
v_gene: TRBV20-1
d_gene: NA
abundance: few

CDR3aa: CASRGTLVLGELFF
CDR3nt: TGCGCCAGCAGAGGGACCCTAGTACTCGGGGAGCTGTTTTTT
j_gene: TRBJ2-2
v_gene: TRBV5-1
d_gene: NA
abundance: NA

CDR3aa: CASSYRRGIVSETQYF
CDR3nt: TGTGCCAGCAGTTACCGGCGCGGGATTGTTTCGGAGACCCAGTACTTC
j_gene: TRBJ2-5
v_gene: TRBV6-5
d_gene: NA
abundance: NA